This T cell receptor beta chain originates from a study of blood T cell repertoires in COVID-19. This table comes from immunoSEQ multiplex PCR, and its TCRdb copy is limited to in-frame clones, with some not included. In the table there are about 64,000 clones, 75% to 85% of which are singletons. CDR3 length: 15 amino acids. Deletions cut 0 bases from V and 0 bases from J, with 6 bases between. Germline CDR1 and CDR2: SGDLS and YYNGEE. The sequence was obtained from a woman aged 55-70 years with acute or convalescent COVID-19. The sequenced sample consisted of peripheral blood. The J gene is TRBJ2-2, the V gene TRBV9; D might be TRBD1 (6 bases). The CDR3 DNA sequence: TGTGCCAGCAGCGTAGCAGGGGCGAACACCGGGGAGCTGTTTTTT. Its protein is CASSVAGANTGELFF.